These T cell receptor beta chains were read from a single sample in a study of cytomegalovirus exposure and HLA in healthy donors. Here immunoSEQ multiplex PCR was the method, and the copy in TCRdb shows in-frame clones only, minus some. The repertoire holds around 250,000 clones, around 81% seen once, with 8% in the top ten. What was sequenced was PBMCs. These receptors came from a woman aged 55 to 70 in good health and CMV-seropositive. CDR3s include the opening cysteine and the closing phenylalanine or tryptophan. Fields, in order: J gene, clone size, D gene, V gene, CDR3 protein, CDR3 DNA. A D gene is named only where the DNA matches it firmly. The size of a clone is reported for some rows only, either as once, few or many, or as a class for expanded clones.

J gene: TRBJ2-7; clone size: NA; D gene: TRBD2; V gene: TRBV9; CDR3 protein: CASSVGGGVLDEQYF; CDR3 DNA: TGTGCCAGCAGCGTAGGCGGGGGAGTCCTCGACGAGCAGTACTTC
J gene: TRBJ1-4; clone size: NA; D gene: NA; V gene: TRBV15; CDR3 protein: CATSREGAGFDEKLFF; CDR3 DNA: TGTGCCACCAGCAGAGAGGGTGCAGGGTTTGATGAAAAACTGTTTTTT
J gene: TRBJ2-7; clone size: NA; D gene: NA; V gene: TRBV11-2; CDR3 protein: CASSSTRTYEQYF; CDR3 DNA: TGTGCCAGCAGCTCGACACGGACCTACGAGCAGTACTTC
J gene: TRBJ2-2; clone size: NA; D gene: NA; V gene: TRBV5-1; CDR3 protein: CASSPGQEGTGELFF; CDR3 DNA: TGCGCCAGCAGCCCCGGACAGGAGGGCACCGGGGAGCTGTTTTTT
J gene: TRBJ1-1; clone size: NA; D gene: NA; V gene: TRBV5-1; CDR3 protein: CASQQGSTEAFF; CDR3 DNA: TGCGCCAGTCAACAGGGAAGTACTGAAGCTTTCTTT
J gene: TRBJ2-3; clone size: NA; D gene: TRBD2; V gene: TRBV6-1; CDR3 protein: CASRSPGLGADTQYF; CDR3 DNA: TGTGCCAGCAGGTCACCGGGACTAGGGGCAGATACGCAGTATTTT
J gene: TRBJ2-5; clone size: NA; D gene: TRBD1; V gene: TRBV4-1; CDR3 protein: CASSPGGAGWETQYF; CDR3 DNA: TGCGCCAGCAGCCCAGGGGGCGCGGGGTGGGAGACCCAGTACTTC
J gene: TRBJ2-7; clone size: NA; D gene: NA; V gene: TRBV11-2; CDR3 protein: CASSPRSEQYF; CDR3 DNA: TGTGCCAGCAGTCCCCGGAGCGAGCAGTACTTC
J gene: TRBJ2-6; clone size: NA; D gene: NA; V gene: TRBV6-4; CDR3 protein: CASSPTRSSGANVLTF; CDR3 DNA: TGTGCCAGCAGTCCCACAAGGAGCTCTGGGGCCAACGTCCTGACTTTC
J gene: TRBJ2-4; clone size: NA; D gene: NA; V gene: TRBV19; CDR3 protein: CASRLGGAKNIQYF; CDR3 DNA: TGTGCCAGTAGGCTGGGGGGTGCCAAAAACATTCAGTACTTC
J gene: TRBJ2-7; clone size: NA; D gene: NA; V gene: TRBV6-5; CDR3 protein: CASRMDSGRRDEQYF; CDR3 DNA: TGTGCCAGCCGGATGGATAGCGGTCGTAGGGACGAGCAGTACTTC
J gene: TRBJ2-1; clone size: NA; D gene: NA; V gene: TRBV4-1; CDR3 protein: CASSQVGLLNEQFF; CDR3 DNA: TGCGCCAGCAGCCAAGTTGGGCTTCTCAATGAGCAGTTCTTC
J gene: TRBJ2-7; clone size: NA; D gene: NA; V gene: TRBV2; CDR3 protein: CASRQGGGYEQYF; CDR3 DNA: TGTGCCAGCAGACAGGGAGGGGGTTACGAGCAGTACTTC
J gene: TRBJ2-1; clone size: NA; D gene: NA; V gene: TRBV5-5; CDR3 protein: CASSSTPSRDEQFF; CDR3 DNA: TGTGCCAGCAGCTCCACCCCCTCCCGGGATGAGCAGTTCTTC
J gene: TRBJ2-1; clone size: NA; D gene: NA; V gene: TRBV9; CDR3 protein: CASSAALGGASYNEQFF; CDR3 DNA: TGTGCCAGCAGCGCGGCGCTGGGCGGGGCCTCCTACAATGAGCAGTTCTTC
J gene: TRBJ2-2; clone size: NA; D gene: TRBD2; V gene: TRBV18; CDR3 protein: CASSASSGANTGELFF; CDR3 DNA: TGTGCCAGCTCAGCCTCTAGCGGAGCGAACACCGGGGAGCTGTTTTTT
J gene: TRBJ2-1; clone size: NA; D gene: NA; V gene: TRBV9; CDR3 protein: CASSVGGSRVMGNEQFF; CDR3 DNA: TGTGCCAGCAGCGTAGGAGGGAGTAGGGTTATGGGGAATGAGCAGTTCTTC
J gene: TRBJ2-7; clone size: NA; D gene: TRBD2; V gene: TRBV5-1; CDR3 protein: CASSLGGGNEQYF; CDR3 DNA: TGCGCCAGCAGCTTGGGGGGGGGAAACGAGCAGTACTTC
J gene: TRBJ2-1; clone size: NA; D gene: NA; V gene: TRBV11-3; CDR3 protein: CASSPSAGSNEQFF; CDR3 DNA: TGTGCCAGCAGCCCCTCGGCGGGCTCCAATGAGCAGTTCTTC
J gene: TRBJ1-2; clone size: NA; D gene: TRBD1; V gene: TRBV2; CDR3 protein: CASATGTGIMRYGYTF; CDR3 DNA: TGTGCCAGCGCTACCGGGACAGGGATCATGCGCTATGGCTACACCTTC
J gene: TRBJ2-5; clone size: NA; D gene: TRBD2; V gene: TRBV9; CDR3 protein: CASSVLVGGGTQYF; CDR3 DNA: TGTGCCAGCAGCGTTTTAGTCGGCGGGGGGACCCAGTACTTC
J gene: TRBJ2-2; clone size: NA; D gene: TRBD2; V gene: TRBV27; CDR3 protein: CASISRGAGVGTGELFF; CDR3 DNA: TGTGCCAGCATAAGCCGTGGGGCGGGAGTCGGTACCGGGGAGCTGTTTTTT
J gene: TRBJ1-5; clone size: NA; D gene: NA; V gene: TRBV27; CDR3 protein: CASRTGGNQPQHF; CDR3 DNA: TGTGCCAGCAGGACAGGCGGCAATCAGCCCCAGCATTTT
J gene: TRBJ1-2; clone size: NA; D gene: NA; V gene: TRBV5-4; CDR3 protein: CASSFWASPDGYTF; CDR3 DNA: TGTGCCAGCAGCTTTTGGGCCTCGCCAGATGGCTACACCTTC
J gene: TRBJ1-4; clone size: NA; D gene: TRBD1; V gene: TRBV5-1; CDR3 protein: CASSTDRLEKLFF; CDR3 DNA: TGCGCCAGCAGCACGGACAGGCTAGAAAAACTGTTTTTT
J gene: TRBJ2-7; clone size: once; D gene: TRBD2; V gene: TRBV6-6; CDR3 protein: CASSYSYGTSVYEQYF; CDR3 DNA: TGTGCCAGCAGTTACTCATACGGGACTAGTGTTTACGAGCAGTACTTC
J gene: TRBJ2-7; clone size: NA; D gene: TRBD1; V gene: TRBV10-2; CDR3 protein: CASSESSQGQTNYEQYF; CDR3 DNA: TGCGCCAGCAGTGAGTCGTCTCAGGGACAGACCAATTACGAGCAGTACTTC
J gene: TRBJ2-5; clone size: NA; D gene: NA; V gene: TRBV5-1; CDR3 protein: CAVKTTPGGQETQYF; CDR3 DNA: TGCGCCGTAAAGACTACCCCCGGGGGACAAGAGACCCAGTACTTC
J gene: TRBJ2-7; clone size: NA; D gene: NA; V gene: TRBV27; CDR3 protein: CASSSRGYYEQYF; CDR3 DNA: TGTGCCAGCAGTTCGAGGGGGTACTACGAGCAGTACTTC
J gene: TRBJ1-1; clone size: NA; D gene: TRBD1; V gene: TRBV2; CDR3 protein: CASRGDRGRNTEAFF; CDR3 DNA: TGTGCCAGCAGAGGGGACAGGGGAAGGAACACTGAAGCTTTCTTT
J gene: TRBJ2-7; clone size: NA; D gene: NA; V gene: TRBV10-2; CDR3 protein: CASSVPDEQYF; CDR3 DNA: TGCGCCAGCAGCGTACCGGACGAGCAGTACTTC
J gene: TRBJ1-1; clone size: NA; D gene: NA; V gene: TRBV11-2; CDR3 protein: CASSPRTLNTEAFF; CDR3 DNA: TGTGCCAGCAGCCCCCGGACACTGAACACTGAAGCTTTCTTT
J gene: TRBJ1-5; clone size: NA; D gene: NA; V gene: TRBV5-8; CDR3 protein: CASSLGEASNQLQHF; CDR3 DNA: TGTGCCAGCAGCTTGGGGGAAGCTAGCAATCAGCTCCAGCATTTT
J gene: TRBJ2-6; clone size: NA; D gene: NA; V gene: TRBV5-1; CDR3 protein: CASSLVRGIPGANVLTF; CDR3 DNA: TGCGCCAGCAGCTTGGTCCGCGGGATTCCTGGGGCCAACGTCCTGACTTTC
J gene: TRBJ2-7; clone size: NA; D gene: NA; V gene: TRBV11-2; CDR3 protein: CASSLITADYEQYF; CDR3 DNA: TGTGCCAGCAGCTTAATAACAGCAGACTACGAGCAGTACTTC
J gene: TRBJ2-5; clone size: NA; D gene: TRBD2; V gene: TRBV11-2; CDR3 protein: CASSLGGTSGQETQYF; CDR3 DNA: TGTGCCAGCAGCTTAGGGGGAACTAGCGGCCAAGAGACCCAGTACTTC
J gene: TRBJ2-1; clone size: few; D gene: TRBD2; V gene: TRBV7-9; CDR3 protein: CASSLRGVSGPYNEQFF; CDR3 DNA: TGTGCCAGCAGCTTACGGGGCGTTAGCGGGCCCTACAATGAGCAGTTCTTC
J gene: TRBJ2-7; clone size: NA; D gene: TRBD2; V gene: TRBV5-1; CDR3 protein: CASSPGTSGTYEQYF; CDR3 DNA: TGCGCCAGCAGCCCCGGGACTAGCGGAACCTACGAGCAGTACTTC
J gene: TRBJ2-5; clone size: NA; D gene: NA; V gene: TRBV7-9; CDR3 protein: CASSPHPRTDKETQYF; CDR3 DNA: TGTGCCAGCAGCCCTCACCCAAGGACTGATAAAGAGACCCAGTACTTC
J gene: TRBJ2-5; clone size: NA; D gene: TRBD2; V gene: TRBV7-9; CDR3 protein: CSSSSSRRLAKETQYF; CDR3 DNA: TGTTCCAGCAGCAGTTCACGTCGACTAGCGAAAGAGACCCAGTACTTC
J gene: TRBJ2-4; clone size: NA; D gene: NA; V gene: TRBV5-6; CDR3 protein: CASSLGGINIQYF; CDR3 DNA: TGTGCCAGCAGCTTGGGGGGCATTAACATTCAGTACTTC
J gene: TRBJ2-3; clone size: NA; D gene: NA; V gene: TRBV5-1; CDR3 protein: CASSLGGADTQYF; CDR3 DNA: TGCGCCAGCAGCTTGGGAGGCGCAGATACGCAGTATTTT